Each of the 18 T cell receptor beta chains below was sequenced from the same sample in a study of T cells in Graves' hyperthyroidism and ophthalmopathy. TCR beta CDR3 sequences were amplified from RNA transcripts. The HTBI set primed first-round TCR CDR3 RT-PCR. TCRdb redid the calling of the multiplex PCR reads with MiXCR, one entry per CDR3 protein. The repertoire consists of approximately 600,000 distinct CDR3 sequences, with around 15% occurring once and the leading ten covering 3.8%. The sequenced sample was blood. These receptors were collected from a woman aged 25-40 years with Graves' hyperthyroidism.

The rearrangement joins TRBV19 to TRBJ1-6, with 9 bases identical to TRBD1. This CDR3 region has 15 residues. Germline loops: CDR1 LNHDA, CDR2 SQIVND (reference sequence). Germline trimming cut 7 bases from V and 9 bases from J; bases unmatched to any gene: 10. CDR3 nucleotides: TGTGCCAGTAATATCGGGGACAGGGTCTCTTCACCCCTCCACTTT. Its translation: CASNIGDRVSSPLHF.

A few counts support this clonotype. CDR3 nucleotide sequence: TGCAGTGCTAGATCTCTGTTGGGACAAGAGACCCAGTACTTC. It specifies CSARSLLGQETQYF. The chain employs TRBV20-1 and TRBJ2-5; D is undetermined. Germline-derived CDR1 and CDR2 are DFQATT and SNEGSKA (reference sequence). The CDR3 covers 14 residues. The V end was cut by 2 bases, the J end by 2 bases, with 12 bases between.

With respect to this clonotype: A much larger clone lies a single base off, so this may be a read error. This rearrangement joins TRBV28 to TRBJ1-4; maybe TRBD1 (6 bases). Germline CDR1 and CDR2: MDHEN and SYDVKM. The CDR3 length is 14 residues. CDR3: CASTIPGHNEKPFF. CDR3 DNA sequence: TGTGCCAGTACTATCCCGGGACATAATGAAAAACCGTTTTTT.

This clonotype showed up many times. This sequence joins TRBV6-1 and TRBJ2-7; 8 bases match TRBD1. CDR1 and CDR2 from the germline V gene are MNHNS and SASEGT. The ends lost 5 bases at V and 4 bases at J; junction bases unmatched: 7. CDR3 size: 14 residues. DNA for the CDR3: TGTGCCAGCAGTTCCATGGACAGGGCGTACGAGCAGTACTTC. This translates into CASSSMDRAYEQYF.

This chain uses TRBV7-9 with TRBJ1-2, with 9 positions matching TRBD1. Looked up from germline, CDR1 is SEHNR and CDR2 is FQNEAQ (reference sequence). CDR3 size: 15 residues. The V and J ends lost 3 bases and 3 bases, in that order; junction bases with no gene match: 5. CDR3 coding DNA: TGTGCCAGCAGCTTTAGTCGGGACAGGGACTATGGCTACACCTTC. Translation: CASSFSRDRDYGYTF.

V gene TRBV10-1 combines with J gene TRBJ2-3, with D perhaps TRBD1 or TRBD2 (6 bases each). V lost 0 bases and J lost 0, with 19 bases in between. The length of the CDR3 is 19 residues. The germline gives CDR1 WNHNN, CDR2 SYGVQD (reference sequence). Written as DNA, the CDR3 is TGCGCCAGCAGTGAGTCCGGGGGCTACGGGACGGCTAGCACAGATACGCAGTATTTT. Amino acid sequence: CASSESGGYGTASTDTQYF.

The genes are TRBV29-1 and TRBJ1-1, with D possibly TRBD1 on 5 matching bases. This CDR3 is built from 14 residues. V was trimmed by 4 bases and J by 0 bases, leaving 12 bases between them. Per germline, CDR1 SQVTM and CDR2 ANQGSEA. CDR3 sequence: CSVAGPIMNTEAFF. The CDR3 DNA follows: TGCAGCGTTGCGGGGCCCATAATGAACACTGAAGCTTTCTTT.

This clonotype has ten or more counts. V gene TRBV11-2 combines with J gene TRBJ2-3; D is undetermined. Germline V gives CDR1 SGHAT, CDR2 FQNNGV. Trimming took 5 bases from V and 6 from J, leaving 24 bases between them. This CDR3 comprises 17 residues. The CDR3 DNA is TGTGCCAGCAGCCGAATAGCCTCTCGAAGTAGGACGGATACGCAGTATTTT. It translates to CASSRIASRSRTDTQYF.

A few counts support this clonotype. V and J are TRBV20-1 and TRBJ2-5; D may match TRBD1 or TRBD2 (5 bases each). CDR1 DFQATT and CDR2 SNEGSKA come from the germline V gene (reference sequence). The CDR3 totals 16 residues. Trimming cost V 0 bases and J 5 bases, with 19 bases left between them. In DNA, the CDR3 is TGCAGTGCTAGAGATATCGGGGCGACGGGCCTTGAGACCCAGTACTTC. Its protein product is CSARDIGATGLETQYF.

This clonotype has just one count. The chain employs TRBV10-3 and TRBJ1-2, with 10 nucleotides matching TRBD1. Germline CDR1 and CDR2: ENHRY and SYGVKD. V was pared by 4 bases and J by 4 bases, with 6 bases of the junction left unmatched. This CDR3 is 15 amino acids long. CDR3 bases: TGTGCCATCAGTGGACAGGGGGCGCAATCCTATGGCTACACCTTC. Protein product: CAISGQGAQSYGYTF.

This clonotype was observed at least ten times. The J gene is TRBJ2-3, the V gene TRBV30; perhaps D is TRBD1 or TRBD2 (6 bases each). The germline V gene has CDR1 GTSNPN and CDR2 SVGIG (reference sequence). This CDR3 spans 14 amino acids. Between the trimmed V and J ends, which lost 4 bases and 2 bases, there was a span of 13 bases. In DNA, the CDR3 is TGTGCCTGGAACCTCGGGGGACACACAGATACGCAGTATTTT. Amino acid sequence: CAWNLGGHTDTQYF. Together with reference TRBV30 and TRBJ2-3, the CDR3 gives the full variable domain: SQTIHQWPATLVQPVGSPLSLECTVEGTSNPNLYWYRQAAGRGLQLLFYSVGIGQISSEVPQNLSASRPQDRQFILSSKKLLLSDSGFYLCAWNLGGHTDTQYFGPGTRLTVL.

Concerning this clonotype: A read error may produce the germline difference seen at one junction end. The chain recombines TRBV27 with TRBJ2-1; 9 bases map to TRBD2. Germline-derived CDR1 and CDR2 are MNHEY and SMNVEV (reference sequence). CDR3 length equals 14 residues. The CDR3 is CASSPRGGYSEQFF. As DNA, the CDR3 is TGTGCCAGCAGTCCGCGGGGGGGTTACAGTGAGCAGTTCTTC.

This clonotype was counted many times. The genes are TRBV5-1 and TRBJ2-3; TRBD2 might be the D (5 bases). Germline CDR1 reads SGHRS; CDR2 reads YFSETQ. CDR3 length equals 15 residues. Trimming removed 2 bases from V and 0 bases from J, with 10 bases in between. CDR3 protein: CASSFSAVSTDTQYF. CDR3 nucleotides: TGCGCCAGCAGCTTCTCAGCGGTGAGCACAGATACGCAGTATTTT.

This clonotype was recorded many times. V gene TRBV28 combines with J gene TRBJ1-1; D gene unclear. V dropped 2 bases and J dropped 5 bases, with 6 bases sitting between them. Germline CDR1 MDHEN, CDR2 SYDVKM. The CDR3 sequence is 12 residues long. The CDR3 DNA is TGTGCCAGCAGTTTAAGGGAGACTGAAGCTTTCTTT. Translating gives CASSLRETEAFF.

This clonotype was recorded at least ten times. The V gene is TRBV27, the J gene TRBJ1-5, with TRBD1 as a possible D gene (5 bases). CDR1 and CDR2 from the germline V gene are MNHEY and SMNVEV (reference sequence). The CDR3 consists of 14 residues. Trimming removed 6 bases at V and 4 bases at J, with 13 bases between. CDR3 sequence: CASSLGGENQPQHF. As DNA, the CDR3 is TGTGCCAGCAGCCTGGGGGGGGAAAATCAGCCCCAGCATTTT.

The chain combines TRBV10-3 with TRBJ2-4, with D maybe TRBD2 (5 bases). The CDR3 spans 16 residues. CDR1 and CDR2 (germline): ENHRY, SYGVKD. V was cut by 3 bases and J by 1 base, with 13 bases left in between. The CDR3 coding sequence is TGTGCCATCAGTGATGGGCCTCGAGGGGCCAAAAACATTCAGTACTTC. This codes for CAISDGPRGAKNIQYF.

This clonotype was counted many times. The chain has TRBV28 and TRBJ2-3, with 13 bases aligning to TRBD2. From germline, CDR1 is MDHEN and CDR2 SYDVKM. The junction had 7 bases not matched to a gene; V was cut back by 5 bases and J by 5 bases. The CDR3 runs to 16 residues. The CDR3 DNA reads as TGTGCCAGCAGTGTCGGACTAGCGGGAGTTGGAGATACGCAGTATTTT. Amino acid sequence: CASSVGLAGVGDTQYF.

This clonotype has ten or more counts. The chain carries TRBV3-1 and TRBJ2-3; D possibly corresponds to TRBD2 (6 bases). Trimming removed 4 bases at V and 6 bases at J, with 14 bases between. The V gene's germline CDR1 is LGHDT and CDR2 YNNKEL (reference sequence). The CDR3 extends over 14 amino acids. The CDR3: CASSPMTSVDTQYF. The CDR3 DNA reads as TGTGCCAGCAGCCCGATGACTAGTGTGGATACGCAGTATTTT.